Described below is a single TCR beta chain sequence and its context. The antigen is undetermined. These data are taken from a study of graft-versus-host responses after intestinal transplantation. Lymphocytes (intraepithelial and lamina propria) were released by processing the graft tissue. TCRdb's copy holds only in-frame clones and misses some; the assay was immunoSEQ multiplex PCR. The data show under 2,000 clones, roughly nine tenths seen once. Study-wide points: Detection of GvH clones occurred in recipient marrow, and some had their first appearance in ileum or blood.

CDR1 and CDR2 (germline): SEHNR, FQNEAQ (reference sequence). V lost 5 bases and J 2 bases, leaving 17 bases between the germline ends. The CDR3 runs to 16 residues. The chain combines TRBV7-9 with TRBJ2-3, with a tentative D call TRBD1 (6 bases). This sample comprised ileum tissue, obtained around 74 days after transplant. This TCR was recovered from a human patient who received an intestinal transplant, so some T cells may come from the graft donor. The DNA for the CDR3 is TGTGCCAGCAGCGTCCCCCAGGGGCCATCCACAGATACGCAGTATTTT. Its protein is CASSVPQGPSTDTQYF.